Listed here is a single TCR beta chain. Its cognate antigen is unknown. Repertoires were generated with immunoSEQ multiplex PCR, while TCRdb's copy carries only in-frame clones and drops some. Of approximately 50,000 clones listed, 80% to 90% are singletons. Germline CDR1 reads SGHTA; CDR2 reads FQGNSA. The CDR3 is 16 amino acids. The V end was cut by 1 base, the J end by 0 bases, with 10 bases between. This specimen belongs to a study of graft-versus-host responses after intestinal transplantation. About the study: Uniformly, recipients were administered anti-thymocyte globulin induction with subsequent tacrolimus and steroids for roughly three years.

Whole-study findings and limits: When patients had graft-donor T cell macrochimerism, their allografts held high graft-versus-host to host-versus-graft clonal ratios. Analysis identified GvH clones in recipient marrow, with some appearing first in ileum or blood.

The genes are TRBV7-2 and TRBJ2-1; possibly TRBD2 for D (5 bases). The clonotype originates from a human patient who received an intestinal transplant, so some T cells may come from the graft donor. The sample was PBMCs, taken 26 days after transplant. The CDR3 bases are TGTGCCAGCAGCTTAGTTCTTGGAGGCTCCTACAATGAGCAGTTCTTC. Amino acids: CASSLVLGGSYNEQFF.